Shown below are 15 T cell receptor beta chains from a single sample sequenced in a study of cytomegalovirus exposure and HLA in healthy donors. The PCR made use of 60 Vbeta and 13 Jbeta primers. Here immunoSEQ multiplex PCR was the method, and the copy in TCRdb shows in-frame clones only, minus some. Of approximately 190,000 clones listed, around 86% were seen once; the top ten hold around 1.2%. Sequencing input: PBMCs. Source of these receptors: a young man in good health and CMV-seronegative.

The J gene is TRBJ2-1, the V gene TRBV4-2; D unclear. Germline loops: CDR1 LGHNA, CDR2 YNFKEQ. The CDR3 is made up of 14 amino acids. Trimming shortened V by 0 bases and J by 8 bases, and 11 bases separated the two germline ends. CDR3 sequence (DNA): TGTGCCAGCAGCCAAGAGTGGAGAGGCCATGAGCAGTTCTTC. As protein: CASSQEWRGHEQFF.

The CDR3 loop is CASSELKGSATQETQYF. The CDR3 region has the DNA TGTGCCAGCAGTGAACTAAAAGGTAGCGCCACCCAAGAGACCCAGTACTTC. The rearrangement links TRBV6-1 to TRBJ2-5; maybe TRBD2 (5 bases). Germline V gives CDR1 MNHNS, CDR2 SASEGT. This CDR3 has 17 residues. The ends were cut back, 2 bases at V and 1 base at J, with 17 bases in the middle.

This chain connects TRBV18 to TRBJ2-1, with TRBD2 matching over 15 bases. This CDR3 has 16 amino acids. CDR1 is KGHSH and CDR2 is LQKENI in the germline V gene. V was clipped by 3 bases and J by 7 bases; unmatched bases: 4. CDR3 sequence (DNA): TGTGCCAGCTCACCTGGACTAGCGGGAGGGAGTAATGAGCAGTTCTTC. Protein product: CASSPGLAGGSNEQFF. Supplemented by reference TRBV18 and TRBJ2-1, the full variable domain reads NAGVMQNPRHLVRRRGQEARLRCSPMKGHSHVYWYRQLPEEGLKFMVYLQKENIIDESGMPKERFSAEFPKEGPSILRIQQVVRGDSAAYFCASSPGLAGGSNEQFFGPGTRLTVL.

This clone has only one observation. The chain carries TRBV27 and TRBJ2-2; TRBD1 matches 7 bases. V lost 4 bases and J lost 2; bases outside the gene matches: 7. This CDR3 spans 16 amino acids. The V gene's germline CDR1 is MNHEY and CDR2 SMNVEV (reference sequence). The DNA for the CDR3 is TGTGCCAGCAGTTCACCGGGACAGACTAACACCGGGGAGCTGTTTTTT. Encoded protein: CASSSPGQTNTGELFF.

This chain connects TRBV7-9 to TRBJ2-3; no reliable D call. Germline values: CDR1 SEHNR, CDR2 FQNEAQ (reference sequence). The CDR3 length is 15 residues. V lost 1 base and J 0 bases, leaving 8 bases between the germline ends. CDR3: CASSLGQSSTDTQYF. The CDR3 DNA is TGTGCCAGCAGCTTAGGGCAGTCTAGCACAGATACGCAGTATTTT.

This chain uses TRBV30 with TRBJ2-1; 8 nucleotides align to TRBD1. From germline, CDR1 is GTSNPN and CDR2 SVGIG (reference sequence). Unmatched junction bases numbered 6, after V lost 2 bases and J lost 9 bases. The CDR3 spans 13 residues. The CDR3: CAWSTQGAVEQFF. Here the CDR3 DNA reads TGTGCCTGGAGTACCCAGGGGGCGGTTGAGCAGTTCTTC. The full variable domain, in which reference TRBV30 and TRBJ2-1 provide the parts outside the CDR3, is SQTIHQWPATLVQPVGSPLSLECTVEGTSNPNLYWYRQAAGRGLQLLFYSVGIGQISSEVPQNLSASRPQDRQFILSSKKLLLSDSGFYLCAWSTQGAVEQFFGPGTRLTVL.

The V call is TRBV29-1, the J call TRBJ2-1; 10 bases line up with TRBD1. In germline, CDR1 is SQVTM, CDR2 ANQGSEA. The CDR3 runs 15 residues. With 4 bases clipped from V and 3 bases from J, the junction kept 6 bases outside the gene matches. The DNA for the CDR3 is TGCAGCGTTGCCGGGACAGGGGCCCGCTACAATGAGCAGTTCTTC. This codes for CSVAGTGARYNEQFF.

The CDR3 is CASSFLAGVGEQYF. In DNA form, the CDR3 reads TGCGCCAGCAGCTTCCTAGCGGGAGTGGGAGAGCAGTACTTC. The chain joins TRBV5-1 to TRBJ2-7; 10 nucleotides align to TRBD2. CDR3 length: 14 amino acids. The germline CDR1 and CDR2 sequences are SGHRS and YFSETQ. Losses at the gene ends were 2 bases for V and 7 bases for J; bases not matched to a gene: 6. Looking up the rest from reference TRBV5-1 and TRBJ2-7 gives the full variable domain: KAGVTQTPRYLIKTRGQQVTLSCSPISGHRSVSWYQQTPGQGLQFLFEYFSETQRNKGNFPGRFSGRQFSNSRSEMNVSTLELGDSALYLCASSFLAGVGEQYFGPGTRLTVT.

The CDR3 is CASSTLTDPGNEQFF. Written as DNA, the CDR3 is TGTGCCAGCAGTACACTGACTGACCCGGGCAATGAGCAGTTCTTC. The V call is TRBV25-1, the J call TRBJ2-1; D call uncertain. The CDR3 extends over 15 amino acids. Germline assignment: CDR1 MGHDK and CDR2 SYGVNS. V lost 5 bases to trimming and J lost 6 bases, with 17 bases between them.

The CDR3 coding sequence is TGTGCCAGTAGTATTGGGGGACAGGCCATCGAGCAGTACTTC. It specifies CASSIGGQAIEQYF. The V gene is TRBV19, the J gene TRBJ2-7, with TRBD1 matching over 8 bases. The J segment lost 6 bases and the V segment lost 3 bases, leaving 7 bases of the junction unmatched. The CDR3 runs to 14 residues. CDR1 is LNHDA and CDR2 is SQIVND in the germline V gene (reference sequence).

The chain uses TRBV4-3 and TRBJ2-5; D may be TRBD2 (5 bases). The CDR3 consists of 14 residues. V lost 4 bases to trimming and J lost 3 bases, with 12 bases between them. Germline-derived CDR1 and CDR2 are LGHNA and YSLEER. This chain's CDR3 is CASSLLMGEETQYF. CDR3 coding DNA: TGCGCCAGCAGCCTCCTTATGGGAGAAGAGACCCAGTACTTC.

The chain carries TRBV5-1 and TRBJ2-2, with TRBD2 matching over 8 bases. The CDR3 is made up of 16 amino acids. CDR1 SGHRS and CDR2 YFSETQ come from the germline V gene. Germline trimming cut 4 bases from V and 0 bases from J; bases unmatched to any gene: 5. The CDR3 loop reads CASSQTSAPNTGELFF. The CDR3 DNA reads TGCGCCAGCAGCCAGACTAGCGCCCCGAACACCGGGGAGCTGTTTTTT.

This sequence joins TRBV9 and TRBJ1-4; D is ambiguous. Germline lookup yields CDR1 SGDLS and CDR2 YYNGEE. V lost 7 bases and J lost 8, with 12 bases in between. This CDR3 is built from 12 residues. CDR3 region: CASGSLSEKLFF. The CDR3 nucleotides read TGTGCCAGCGGGAGCCTCTCGGAAAAACTGTTTTTT.

This chain uses TRBV2 with TRBJ2-7; D might be TRBD2 (5 bases). V lost 2 bases, J lost 3 bases, and 14 bases lay in between. The germline CDR1 and CDR2 sequences are SNHLY and FYNNEI. This CDR3 spans 15 amino acids. The CDR3 coding sequence is TGTGCCAGCAGTGAAACTAGTCATTCCTACTACGAGCAGTACTTC. It encodes CASSETSHSYYEQYF.

The chain employs TRBV30 and TRBJ1-1; D is ambiguous. The germline V and J ends were trimmed by 4 bases and 1 base, with 13 bases remaining between them. CDR1 is GTSNPN, CDR2 SVGIG, per germline (reference sequence). This CDR3 is built from 14 residues. CDR3 in DNA: TGTGCCTGGAATCCTAGGCAGCGGAACACTGAAGCTTTCTTT. Protein product: CAWNPRQRNTEAFF.